This T cell receptor beta chain was observed in a study of T cell repertoires in cytomegalovirus infection. TCRdb fed the reads into MiXCR, producing one record per CDR3 protein. Of about 150,000 distinct CDR3 sequences in the sample, roughly a quarter were seen once. There are 12 residues in the CDR3. The V and J ends lost 7 bases and 8 bases, in that order; junction bases with no gene match: 5. CDR1 SNHLY and CDR2 FYNNEI come from the germline V gene. The material sequenced was PBMCs. The J gene is TRBJ2-1, the V gene TRBV2; 7 nucleotides agree with TRBD2. The sequence came from a human donor in good health (CMV status not recorded). Some clones in this sample may be carry-over from other donors' samples. CDR3 residues: CASKGGSDEQFF. The CDR3 region has the DNA TGTGCCAGCAAGGGCGGGAGCGATGAGCAGTTCTTC.